The 16 T cell receptor beta chains in this list originate from one sample, sequenced in a study of PD-1 blockade in classical Hodgkin lymphoma. Relapse after autologous stem cell transplantation occurred in every patient, and brentuximab vedotin exposure varied. Method: immunoSEQ multiplex PCR; TCRdb's copy keeps in-frame clones and lacks some. The data contain over 3,500 clones, 50% to 70% of them singletons. Source: peripheral blood mononuclear cells (PBMCs), taken at baseline. These receptors were obtained from a human donor with classical Hodgkin lymphoma.

V is TRBV29-1 and J is TRBJ1-1, with TRBD1 matching 11 bases. Germline CDR1 and CDR2: SQVTM and ANQGSEA. The V and J ends lost 2 bases and 8 bases, in that order; junction bases with no gene match: 1. The CDR3 contains 12 residues. CDR3: CSVERDRGEAFF. For the CDR3, the DNA is TGCAGCGTTGAACGGGACAGGGGGGAAGCTTTCTTT.

By share of the sample, this clone is medium-sized. V usage is TRBV27 and J usage is TRBJ2-1, with 11 bases that match TRBD2. CDR1 MNHEY and CDR2 SMNVEV come from the germline V gene (reference sequence). The V segment lost 0 bases and the J segment 9 bases; nucleotides outside the gene matches: 4. This CDR3 is built from 15 residues. CDR3 in DNA: TGTGCCAGCAGTTTATCACTAGCGGGAGTGGGTGAGCAGTTCTTC. It encodes CASSLSLAGVGEQFF.

This chain links TRBV7-2 with TRBJ2-7; possibly TRBD2 for D (6 bases). The CDR3 has 15 amino acids. Germline V lookup: CDR1 SGHTA, CDR2 FQGNSA. V was clipped by 2 bases and J by 3 bases, with 14 bases between them. Written as DNA, the CDR3 is TGTGCCAGCAGCTTAAACCTAAGGGGAGGCTACGAGCAGTACTTC. Translating gives CASSLNLRGGYEQYF.

The rearrangement uses TRBV6-5 and TRBJ2-5; D is perhaps TRBD1 (6 bases). The length of the CDR3 is 13 residues. Germline loops: CDR1 MNHEY, CDR2 SVGAGI. Deletions cut 6 bases from V and 8 bases from J, with 16 bases between. The CDR3 here is CASRPNTGKTQYF. The CDR3 region has the DNA TGTGCCAGCAGACCCAATACAGGGAAAACCCAGTACTTC.

This chain connects TRBV29-1 to TRBJ2-1; D remains unclear. CDR3 length equals 12 residues. Germline CDR1 and CDR2: SQVTM and ANQGSEA. Trimming removed 7 bases from V and 6 bases from J, with 13 bases in between. CDR3 in amino acids: CSDLGFSNEQFF. In DNA, the CDR3 is TGCAGCGACCTGGGGTTTAGCAATGAGCAGTTCTTC.

This clone qualifies as medium-sized. The chain employs TRBV5-6 and TRBJ2-1, with TRBD1 matching 9 bases. Germline values: CDR1 SGHDT, CDR2 YYEEEE. This CDR3 is built from 13 residues. The J segment lost 6 bases and the V segment lost 5 bases, leaving 3 bases of the junction unmatched. The chain's CDR3 is CASRPTGGNEQFF. Written as DNA, the CDR3 is TGTGCCAGCAGACCGACAGGGGGCAATGAGCAGTTCTTC.

The chain uses TRBV5-1 and TRBJ2-2; unclear D gene. The germline CDR1 and CDR2 sequences are SGHRS and YFSETQ. The CDR3 runs to 14 residues. The ends were cut back, 0 bases at V and 5 bases at J, with 8 bases in the middle. CDR3 sequence: CASSLGVGTGELFF. The CDR3, as DNA: TGCGCCAGCAGCTTGGGGGTTGGGACCGGGGAGCTGTTTTTT.

The chain combines TRBV5-4 with TRBJ2-3; 9 bases are shared with TRBD2. The CDR3 extends over 16 amino acids. V lost 4 bases, J lost 5 bases, and 11 bases stayed unmatched. CDR1 and CDR2 from the germline V gene are SGHNT and YYREEE (reference sequence). The CDR3 DNA follows: TGTGCCAGCAGCCCGGATCTAGCGGGATTGGGAGATACGCAGTATTTT. Translated: CASSPDLAGLGDTQYF.

J is TRBJ1-3 and V is TRBV7-3; 7 bases line up with TRBD1. Per germline, CDR1 SGHTA and CDR2 FQGTGA. Trimming removed 2 bases from V and 3 bases from J; junction bases left unmatched: 4. The length of the CDR3 is 15 residues. The CDR3 loop is CASSLEWDSGNTIYF. CDR3 bases: TGTGCCAGCAGCTTAGAATGGGACAGTGGAAACACCATATATTTT. Drawing the rest from reference TRBV7-3 and TRBJ1-3, the complete variable domain is GAGVSQTPSNKVTEKGKYVELRCDPISGHTALYWYRQSLGQGPEFLIYFQGTGAADDSGLPNDRFFAVRPEGSVSTLKIQRTERGDSAVYLCASSLEWDSGNTIYFGEGSWLTVV.

Regarding this clone: The junction departs from germline at one end; a sequencing error may be responsible. The J gene is TRBJ2-7, the V gene TRBV6-5, with D tentatively TRBD1 (5 bases). Per the germline V gene, CDR1 is MNHEY and CDR2 is SVGAGI. The CDR3 has 12 residues. Here the CDR3 reads CAISDSSYEQYF. The CDR3 DNA sequence: TGTGCCATCAGTGACAGTTCCTACGAGCAGTACTTC.

This chain connects TRBV11-2 to TRBJ2-1; D might be TRBD1 (6 bases). CDR1 is SGHAT and CDR2 is FQNNGV in the germline V gene. CDR3 length equals 14 residues. The V end was cut by 1 base, the J end by 3 bases, with 7 bases between. The CDR3 DNA reads TGTGCCAGCAGCTTAGGGGGGCTCTACAATGAGCAGTTCTTC. This gives the protein CASSLGGLYNEQFF.

This clone was seen a handful of times. The chain joins TRBV7-2 to TRBJ1-6; D ambiguous. CDR1 and CDR2 from the germline V gene are SGHTA and FQGNSA. The V gene lost 4 bases and the J gene lost 7 bases, with 8 bases spanning the gap. CDR3 length: 13 residues. CDR3 nucleotides: TGTGCCAGCAGCTGGAGTGACAATTCACCCCTCCACTTT. Protein sequence: CASSWSDNSPLHF.

This chain connects TRBV7-2 to TRBJ2-1; 10 bases map to TRBD1. The CDR3 length is 15 residues. CDR1 is SGHTA and CDR2 is FQGNSA in the germline V gene. With V trimmed by 5 bases and J by 9 bases, 10 bases remained unmatched. The CDR3 sequence: CASSPDRGRFGEQFF. The CDR3 DNA follows: TGTGCCAGCAGCCCCGACAGGGGGCGTTTCGGTGAGCAGTTCTTC.

The J gene is TRBJ1-5, the V gene TRBV19; D remains ambiguous. The V end lost 5 bases, the J end lost 4 bases, and 18 bases lay between the germline ends. CDR1 and CDR2 from the germline V gene are LNHDA and SQIVND (reference sequence). The length of the CDR3 is 16 residues. The CDR3 loop is CASSGVNVALNQPQHF. CDR3 bases: TGTGCCAGTAGTGGGGTGAATGTGGCCCTTAATCAGCCCCAGCATTTT.

The chain employs TRBV27 and TRBJ1-1; D is undetermined. The germline gives CDR1 MNHEY, CDR2 SMNVEV (reference sequence). Trimming removed 6 bases from V and 6 bases from J, with 11 bases in between. This CDR3 has 12 amino acids. The CDR3 coding sequence is TGTGCCAGCAGCTTACTCGGGGCTGAAGCTTTCTTT. As protein: CASSLLGAEAFF.

This clone is judged medium-sized. The chain joins TRBV27 to TRBJ1-1; 7 nucleotides match TRBD1. The V gene end was trimmed by 5 bases and the J gene end by 5 bases; junction bases not matched to a gene: 5. The CDR3 runs to 13 residues. CDR1 is MNHEY and CDR2 is SMNVEV in the germline V gene (reference sequence). The CDR3 bases are TGTGCCAGCAGTGCCCTGGACAGGACTGAAGCTTTCTTT. This encodes CASSALDRTEAFF.